The rows below give T cell receptor beta chains drawn from one sample of a study of long-term antiretroviral therapy in people with HIV. Sequencing used immunoSEQ multiplex PCR; TCRdb keeps in-frame clones, though not all of them. The repertoire holds approximately 30,000 clones, roughly 84% seen once, with less than 8% in the top ten. The source material was unsorted PBMCs, sampled 0.4 years after starting antiretroviral therapy. These receptors were obtained from a young man with HIV. Both conserved end residues are part of each CDR3. A D gene is named only where the DNA matches it firmly. A row's size may be missing; if present it is once, few, many or a size class.

J	D	size	V	DNA	CDR3
TRBJ2-7	NA	NA	TRBV27	TGTGCCAGCAGCCCCGCCCCCTACGAGCAGTACTTC	CASSPAPYEQYF
TRBJ1-1	NA	NA	TRBV7-9	TGTGCCAGCAGCTTTGCGGGGCTGAACACTGAAGCTTTCTTT	CASSFAGLNTEAFF
TRBJ2-2	NA	NA	TRBV11-3	TGTGCCAGCAGCCCCGGACCCCCGGCGAACACCGGGGAGCTGTTTTTT	CASSPGPPANTGELFF
TRBJ1-1	TRBD1	NA	TRBV11-2	TGTGCCAGCAGACCAGGACAGGGTTTGAACACTGAAGCTTTCTTT	CASRPGQGLNTEAFF
TRBJ1-2	NA	once	TRBV6-1	TGTGCCAGCAGTGCTGCAGGCACTAACTATGGCTACACCTTC	CASSAAGTNYGYTF
TRBJ1-2	TRBD1	NA	TRBV7-9	TGTGCCAGCAGCCCGGGACAGACCTATGGCTACACCTTC	CASSPGQTYGYTF
TRBJ1-6	NA	once	TRBV7-6	TGTGCCAGCAGCCTAGACTATAATTCACCCCTCCACTTT	CASSLDYNSPLHF
TRBJ2-5	TRBD1	NA	TRBV25-1	TGTGCCAGCAGGGACAGGGGGAACCCCCAAGAGACCCAGTACTTC	CASRDRGNPQETQYF
TRBJ1-1	NA	NA	TRBV7-9	TGTGCCAGCAGCTTAGCAGGGGCGCGGGATGCTTTCTTT	CASSLAGARDAFF
TRBJ2-7	TRBD2	once	TRBV4-1	TGCGCCAGCAGCCGGACTAGCGGGTCAACCTACGAGCAGTACTTC	CASSRTSGSTYEQYF
TRBJ1-1	TRBD1	NA	TRBV11-3	TGTGCCAGCAGCTTAGGGACAGGGCTGCGGAACACTGAAGCTTTCTTT	CASSLGTGLRNTEAFF
TRBJ1-2	NA	NA	TRBV10-3	TGTGCCATCAGTGAGTCTTTTGGGGGCGCGGACTATGGCTACACCTTC	CAISESFGGADYGYTF
TRBJ1-2	NA	once	TRBV9	TGTGCCAGCAGCGTAGGCGGCTCTAACTATGGCTACACCTTC	CASSVGGSNYGYTF
TRBJ2-7	TRBD1	NA	TRBV6-5	TGTGCCAGCAGTTACCGACAGGGACCCGTCTACGAGCAGTACTTC	CASSYRQGPVYEQYF
TRBJ2-1	TRBD2	NA	TRBV2	TGTGCCAGCAGTTTCCTAGCGGGGGGCTACAATGAGCAGTTCTTC	CASSFLAGGYNEQFF
TRBJ2-5	TRBD1	NA	TRBV5-6	TGTGCCAGCAGCATCGGGACAGGACAAGAGACCCAGTACTTC	CASSIGTGQETQYF
TRBJ2-7	TRBD1	NA	TRBV19	TGTGCCAGTAGCCACGGGACAGGCTACGAGCAGTACTTC	CASSHGTGYEQYF
TRBJ2-7	NA	NA	TRBV18	TGTGCCAGCTCACAGGACAGAACCTACGAGCAGTACTTC	CASSQDRTYEQYF
TRBJ2-7	TRBD1	NA	TRBV27	TGTGCCAGCAGCTCGACAGGGTCCGAGCAGTACTTC	CASSSTGSEQYF
TRBJ2-7	TRBD1	once	TRBV6-6	TGTGCCAGCAGTCTACAGGGGGCTATAATTGAGCAGTACTTC	CASSLQGAIIEQYF
TRBJ1-4	TRBD1	NA	TRBV27	TGTGCCAGCAGTTTTACCGCCAGGGGGGACGAAAAACTGTTTTTT	CASSFTARGDEKLFF
TRBJ2-3	NA	NA	TRBV7-6	TGTGCCAGCAACTTATCGTACGTAGCGGATACGCAGTATTTT	CASNLSYVADTQYF
TRBJ1-1	TRBD1	NA	TRBV5-1	TGCGCCAGCAGCTTGGACGGGACAGCTCTTAACACTGAAGCTTTCTTT	CASSLDGTALNTEAFF
TRBJ2-1	NA	NA	TRBV19	TGTGCCAGTAGTACCCCATGGGGCTACCTCCGTGAGCAGTTCTTC	CASSTPWGYLREQFF
TRBJ2-3	NA	NA	TRBV5-1	TGCGCCAGCAGCACCATGGACAGCAGCACAGATACGCAGTATTTT	CASSTMDSSTDTQYF
TRBJ2-7	NA	NA	TRBV7-6	TGTGCCAGCAGCTTACAGGGAACTACCTACGAGCAGTACTTC	CASSLQGTTYEQYF
TRBJ2-1	TRBD2	NA	TRBV9	TGTGCCAGCAGCCCCCGACTAGCGGGAGGATCAGATGAGCAGTTCTTC	CASSPRLAGGSDEQFF
TRBJ2-7	NA	NA	TRBV25-1	TGTGCCAGCAGTGACCAAGGTGTAGGAACTGTTGAGCAGTACTTC	CASSDQGVGTVEQYF
TRBJ1-5	NA	NA	TRBV27	TGTGCCAGCACTTACAGGGTGGGTCAGCCCCAGCATTTT	CASTYRVGQPQHF
TRBJ1-2	NA	NA	TRBV19	TGTGCCAGCCTTAAGGACAATGCCCTTGGCTATGGCTACACCTTC	CASLKDNALGYGYTF
TRBJ1-2	NA	NA	TRBV18	TGTGCCAGCTTCGCAGCGGTTAACTATGGCTACACCTTC	CASFAAVNYGYTF
TRBJ2-7	TRBD1	NA	TRBV5-4	TGTGCCAGCAGCTTCTCACAGGGGTGGGAGCAGTACTTC	CASSFSQGWEQYF
TRBJ1-1	NA	NA	TRBV4-2	TGTGCCAGCAGCCAAGGGATGAACACTGAAGCTTTCTTT	CASSQGMNTEAFF
TRBJ2-3	TRBD1	NA	TRBV5-6	TGTGCCAGCAGCTTTGGGACAGGGGGCACAGATACGCAGTATTTT	CASSFGTGGTDTQYF
TRBJ2-1	NA	NA	TRBV7-9	TGTGCCAGCAGCCCGGGACCCGGCGGGTTCGATGAGCAGTTCTTC	CASSPGPGGFDEQFF
TRBJ2-7	TRBD1	NA	TRBV6-5	TGTGCCAGCAGTTGGGGACAGGGAACCTACGAGCAGTACTTC	CASSWGQGTYEQYF
TRBJ1-1	NA	NA	TRBV6-5	TGTGCCAGCAGTACCCGCATGGCGCACGCTGAAGCTTTCTTT	CASSTRMAHAEAFF
TRBJ1-5	NA	NA	TRBV2	TGTGCCAGCAGTGATGCCATTTGGGGACGGGCGAGCAATCAGCCCCAGCATTTT	CASSDAIWGRASNQPQHF
TRBJ1-4	NA	NA	TRBV5-5	TGTGCCAGCAGCGCGCGTATTGCAACTAATGAAAAACTGTTTTTT	CASSARIATNEKLFF
TRBJ2-3	TRBD1	once	TRBV5-1	TGCGCCAGCAGCTTCGGACAGGGGGCCGATACGCAGTATTTT	CASSFGQGADTQYF
TRBJ2-1	TRBD2	NA	TRBV11-3	TGTGCCAGCAGCTTAGGGCCGGGACTAGACAATGAGCAGTTCTTC	CASSLGPGLDNEQFF
TRBJ2-7	NA	NA	TRBV10-3	TGTGCCATCAAAAACGTCGACGAGCAGTACTTC	CAIKNVDEQYF
TRBJ1-3	NA	NA	TRBV6-5	TGTGCCAGCATACTTGGAAACACCATATATTTT	CASILGNTIYF
TRBJ2-2	NA	NA	TRBV7-9	TGTGCCAGCAGCTTGGCGGTTACGAACACCGGGGAGCTGTTTTTT	CASSLAVTNTGELFF
TRBJ1-5	TRBD1	few	TRBV19	TGTGCCAGTCAGGCAGGGGGCAAATATCAGCCCCAGCATTTT	CASQAGGKYQPQHF
TRBJ2-6	NA	NA	TRBV14	TGTGCCAGCAGCCAAGAAACTGGCTCTGGGGCCAACGTCCTGACTTTC	CASSQETGSGANVLTF
TRBJ2-7	NA	NA	TRBV19	TGTGCCAGTAGTATAACCGGGGACGAGCAGTACTTC	CASSITGDEQYF
TRBJ1-1	NA	NA	TRBV9	TGTGCCAGCAGCCCTCAGAACACTGAAGCTTTCTTT	CASSPQNTEAFF
TRBJ2-7	TRBD1	NA	TRBV13	TGTGCCAGCAGCTTAGGGACAGGGACCTCCTACGAGCAGTACTTC	CASSLGTGTSYEQYF
TRBJ1-4	NA	NA	TRBV28	TGTGCCAGCAGTTTACCGTTGGGGGAAGGGGGGCTTAATGAAAAACTGTTTTTT	CASSLPLGEGGLNEKLFF
TRBJ1-2	TRBD1	NA	TRBV28	TGTGCCAGCAGTCGTACGACAGGGAACTATGGCTACACCTTC	CASSRTTGNYGYTF
TRBJ1-5	TRBD1	NA	TRBV19	TGTGCCAGTACTGATATACAGGGGAGCAATCAGCCCCAGCATTTT	CASTDIQGSNQPQHF
TRBJ2-7	TRBD1	NA	TRBV5-4	TGTGCCAGCAGCCCGGACAGGGGGAGTATGGACGAGCAGTACTTC	CASSPDRGSMDEQYF
TRBJ2-7	NA	NA	TRBV28	TGTGCCAGCAGTTTGCCATCCATCGAGCAGTACTTC	CASSLPSIEQYF
TRBJ2-3	NA	NA	TRBV10-3	TGTGCCATCAGTGGGTTCGGGGACCGAGAAAGCACAGATACGCAGTATTTT	CAISGFGDRESTDTQYF
TRBJ2-2	TRBD1	NA	TRBV19	TGTGCCAGTAGCCTCACAGGGGGCCCCGGGGAGCTGTTTTTT	CASSLTGGPGELFF
TRBJ1-2	TRBD1	few	TRBV7-9	TGTGCCAGCAGCCCGACTCCGAGGACAGGGACCTATGGCTACACCTTC	CASSPTPRTGTYGYTF
TRBJ1-5	TRBD1	NA	TRBV7-9	TGTGCCAGCAGCGGACAGGGGGAAGGCAATCAGCCCCAGCATTTT	CASSGQGEGNQPQHF
TRBJ2-7	NA	NA	TRBV28	TGTGCCAGCAGTTCCCCCACGGATACCTACGAGCAGTACTTC	CASSSPTDTYEQYF
TRBJ2-7	NA	NA	TRBV2	TGTGCCAGCAGTGACCAGTGGGAGCAGTACTTC	CASSDQWEQYF